These 2 T cell receptor beta chains originate from one sample sequenced in a study of Ad26.COV2.S vaccination and SARS-CoV-2 variants. Sequencing used immunoSEQ multiplex PCR; TCRdb keeps in-frame clones, though not all of them. The sample has approximately 340,000 clones, approximately 90% seen once. The specimen was peripheral blood, collected after recovery from COVID-19. The origin of the receptors is a human donor who had recovered from COVID-19.

This clone was recorded only once. The chain is built from TRBV7-9 and TRBJ2-1, with 10 bases lining up with TRBD1. The germline gives CDR1 SEHNR, CDR2 FQNEAQ (reference sequence). V gave up 5 bases and J gave up 5 bases; unmatched junction bases: 9. The CDR3 totals 16 residues. This chain's CDR3 is CASSARDRGVHNEQFF. The CDR3 nucleotides are TGTGCCAGCAGCGCACGGGACAGGGGTGTACACAATGAGCAGTTCTTC.

This clone has only one observation. The gene calls are TRBV5-6 and TRBJ1-1, with 9 positions matching TRBD1. With V trimmed by 4 bases and J by 7 bases, 11 bases remained unmatched. This CDR3 contains 15 residues. The germline V gene encodes CDR1 SGHDT and CDR2 YYEEEE. The chain's CDR3 is CASSPPGTGLGEAFF. The CDR3 DNA follows: TGTGCCAGCAGCCCGCCGGGGACAGGGTTGGGTGAAGCTTTCTTT.